A single sample is the source of the 16 T cell receptor beta chains below, sequenced in a study of tumor-infiltrating lymphocytes in localized non-small cell lung cancer. Sequencing used immunoSEQ multiplex PCR; TCRdb keeps in-frame clones, though not all of them. The table lists about 6,300 clones, around 80% of them singletons. Sequencing was performed on lung tumor tissue. The source is a human donor with non-small cell lung cancer.

The rearrangement links TRBV19 to TRBJ2-2, with 8 bases lining up with TRBD2. Unmatched junction bases numbered 2, after V lost 1 base and J lost 4 bases. Germline CDR1 is LNHDA and CDR2 is SQIVND (reference sequence). The CDR3 extends over 15 amino acids. DNA for the CDR3: TGTGCCAGTAGTATAGTGGGACTAGTCACCGGGGAGCTGTTTTTT. It yields the protein CASSIVGLVTGELFF. Using reference TRBV19 and TRBJ2-2 for the parts outside the CDR3, the full variable domain is DGGITQSPKYLFRKEGQNVTLSCEQNLNHDAMYWYRQDPGQGLRLIYYSQIVNDFQKGDIAEGYSVSREKKESFPLTVTSAQKNPTAFYLCASSIVGLVTGELFFGEGSRLTVL.

The V gene is TRBV28, the J gene TRBJ1-6; 7 bases align to TRBD1. This CDR3 region has 16 residues. Germline V gives CDR1 MDHEN, CDR2 SYDVKM. V was pared by 4 bases and J by 7 bases, with 10 bases of the junction left unmatched. The DNA for the CDR3 is TGTGCCAGCAGTTCCCCGGAGGGGGCAGGGAATTCACCCCTCCACTTT. This translates into CASSSPEGAGNSPLHF.

CDR3 sequence reads: CASSPGGAIPYEQYF. CDR3 nucleotides: TGTGCCAGCAGTCCAGGGGGCGCTATCCCCTACGAGCAGTACTTC. The gene calls are TRBV28 and TRBJ2-7; TRBD1 matches at 8 bases. Germline CDR1 reads MDHEN; CDR2 reads SYDVKM. V was clipped by 5 bases and J by 2 bases; unmatched bases: 8. CDR3 length: 15 residues.

This clone was found a few times. V is TRBV19 and J is TRBJ2-3; D is perhaps TRBD1 (7 bases). This CDR3 is 15 amino acids long. The V end lost 1 base, the J end lost 4 bases, and 12 bases lay between the germline ends. Germline V gene data show CDR1 as LNHDA and CDR2 as SQIVND (reference sequence). CDR3 protein: CASSIGARGADTQYF. Written as DNA, the CDR3 is TGTGCCAGTAGTATAGGGGCCAGGGGGGCAGATACGCAGTATTTT.

This clone was recorded once. The chain couples TRBV4-3 to TRBJ2-3, with a weak D call TRBD2 (6 bases). The V end lost 1 base, the J end lost 3 bases, and 11 bases lay between the germline ends. CDR1 is LGHNA, CDR2 YSLEER, per germline. The CDR3 covers 15 residues. CDR3 sequence reads: CASSQGGVRTDTQYF. DNA of the CDR3: TGCGCCAGCAGCCAAGGCGGGGTGAGGACAGATACGCAGTATTTT.

This rearrangement joins TRBV27 to TRBJ1-2; TRBD1 agrees at 7 bases. The V gene's germline CDR1 is MNHEY and CDR2 SMNVEV (reference sequence). The CDR3 has 17 residues. Trimming removed 5 bases from V and 5 bases from J; junction bases left unmatched: 17. In nucleotides, the CDR3 is TGTGCCAGCAGTCCGGGGACAGCCTACCGCGATCGGTATGGCTACACCTTC. This sequence encodes CASSPGTAYRDRYGYTF.

The chain combines TRBV9 with TRBJ2-5; the D gene is possibly TRBD2 (6 bases). Germline values: CDR1 SGDLS, CDR2 YYNGEE. Trimming cost V 1 base and J 4 bases, with 11 bases left between them. The CDR3 has 14 residues. CDR3: CASSVRWRGETQYF. As DNA, the CDR3 is TGTGCCAGCAGCGTACGGTGGAGGGGAGAGACCCAGTACTTC.

The J gene is TRBJ1-2, the V gene TRBV7-9; possible D gene TRBD1, 6 bases. Germline CDR1 SEHNR, CDR2 FQNEAQ (reference sequence). Trimming cost V 5 bases and J 4 bases, with 14 bases left between them. The CDR3 is made up of 14 amino acids. This CDR3 reads CASSTQGSVYGYTF. CDR3 sequence (DNA): TGTGCCAGCAGCACCCAGGGGTCTGTCTATGGCTACACCTTC.

This chain joins TRBV10-3 and TRBJ2-7, with 8 bases aligning to TRBD2. With 6 bases clipped from V and 0 bases from J, the junction kept 4 bases outside the gene matches. CDR3 length: 14 residues. Looked up from germline, CDR1 is ENHRY and CDR2 is SYGVKD. The CDR3, as DNA: TGTGCCATCAGACCCGGACTAGCCTCCTACGAGCAGTACTTC. Translating it yields CAIRPGLASYEQYF.

The rearrangement links TRBV6-6 to TRBJ2-7; D is unresolved. Between the trimmed V and J ends, which lost 6 bases and 6 bases, there was a span of 18 bases. Germline V gene lookup returns CDR1 MNHNY and CDR2 SVGAGI (reference sequence). This CDR3 is built from 14 residues. CDR3 nucleotides: TGTGCCAGCAGATCGTCTTATAAGGCTGCCGAGCAGTACTTC. Its translation: CASRSSYKAAEQYF.

There are a few counts of this clone. The chain couples TRBV6-5 to TRBJ1-5; 7 nucleotides agree with TRBD1. Germline CDR1 reads MNHEY; CDR2 reads SVGAGI. The CDR3 totals 14 residues. V dropped 5 bases and J dropped 2; count of bases not matched to a gene: 3. The CDR3 DNA is TGTGCCAGCAGTGGGGACAGTCGCAATCAGCCCCAGCATTTT. Translating it yields CASSGDSRNQPQHF.

The CDR3, as DNA: TGTGCCAGTAAGGAAGCAGGGCTAGCCAAAAACATTCAGTACTTC. This sequence encodes CASKEAGLAKNIQYF. This chain links TRBV19 with TRBJ2-4; tentative D call: TRBD1 (5 bases). The CDR3 consists of 15 residues. The germline V gene encodes CDR1 LNHDA and CDR2 SQIVND (reference sequence). V was cut by 7 bases and J by 0 bases, with 13 bases left in between.

The chain combines TRBV9 with TRBJ2-1; 14 bases match TRBD2. The CDR3 loop spans 15 amino acids. Germline CDR1 SGDLS, CDR2 YYNGEE. V gave up 4 bases and J gave up 7 bases; unmatched junction bases: 4. Here the CDR3 reads CASSWGTSGRNEQFF. The CDR3 coding sequence is TGTGCCAGCAGCTGGGGGACTAGCGGGAGAAATGAGCAGTTCTTC.

This sequence joins TRBV19 and TRBJ2-1; TRBD2 matches at 11 bases. CDR3 length: 15 amino acids. Germline assignment: CDR1 LNHDA and CDR2 SQIVND (reference sequence). V was clipped by 7 bases and J by 4 bases; unmatched bases: 6. For the CDR3, the DNA is TGTGCCAGTAAGTTGACTAGCGGGGATTACAATGAGCAGTTCTTC. It translates to CASKLTSGDYNEQFF. Full variable domain (rest looked up from reference TRBV19 and TRBJ2-1): DGGITQSPKYLFRKEGQNVTLSCEQNLNHDAMYWYRQDPGQGLRLIYYSQIVNDFQKGDIAEGYSVSREKKESFPLTVTSAQKNPTAFYLCASKLTSGDYNEQFFGPGTRLTVL.

This chain links TRBV5-4 with TRBJ2-2; 10 nucleotides align to TRBD1. The V segment lost 3 bases and the J segment 1 base; nucleotides outside the gene matches: 6. Germline V CDR1 and CDR2: SGHNT, YYREEE (reference sequence). This CDR3 is 17 amino acids long. In DNA form, the CDR3 reads TGTGCCAGCAGCTACCTCGGGGACAGGGGGAACACCGGGGAGCTGTTTTTT. Residues: CASSYLGDRGNTGELFF.

Worth noting for this clone: The sample carries other DNA sequences with the same CDR3. The chain recombines TRBV6-1 with TRBJ1-1; no definite D call. V was clipped by 3 bases and J by 1 base, with 6 bases between them. Germline-derived CDR1 and CDR2 are MNHNS and SASEGT. The length of the CDR3 is 13 residues. CDR3 in amino acids: CASSDGENTEAFF. CDR3 nucleotide sequence: TGTGCCAGCAGTGACGGGGAGAACACTGAAGCTTTCTTT.